Each of the 14 T cell receptor beta chains below was sequenced from the same sample in a study of blood T cell repertoires in COVID-19. The method was immunoSEQ multiplex PCR; TCRdb's version includes in-frame clones alone and lacks a portion of them. The data show about 100,000 clones, 75% to 90% seen once. The specimen sequenced was peripheral blood. These receptors were collected from a woman aged 70 to 79 with active or convalescent COVID-19.

This chain connects TRBV4-1 to TRBJ2-7; the match to TRBD2 covers 7 bases. CDR1 and CDR2 (germline): MGHRA, YSYEKL. V trimming: 6 bases; J trimming: 6 bases; junction bases outside the gene matches: 8. The CDR3 has 13 amino acids. In nucleotides, the CDR3 is TGCGCCAGCAGTACGGGAGCGGGGCTCGAGCAGTACTTC. Amino acids: CASSTGAGLEQYF.

In its sample, this clone was seen once. V and J are TRBV7-9 and TRBJ1-2; D might be TRBD1 (6 bases). Trimming stripped 3 bases from V and 4 bases from J, with 12 bases between. The CDR3 extends over 14 amino acids. Germline assignment: CDR1 SEHNR and CDR2 FQNEAQ (reference sequence). The CDR3 DNA reads as TGTGCCAGCAGCTTGGTGACAGGTGGCTATGGCTACACCTTC. This translates into CASSLVTGGYGYTF.

The rearrangement links TRBV5-4 to TRBJ2-7, with a possible D match to TRBD1 (5 bases). Looked up from germline, CDR1 is SGHNT and CDR2 is YYREEE (reference sequence). The V end was cut by 3 bases, the J end by 0 bases, with 16 bases between. This CDR3 has 16 amino acids. DNA of the CDR3: TGTGCCAGCAGCTCCCCCCAAGGGGAATTCTCCTACGAGCAGTACTTC. It translates to CASSSPQGEFSYEQYF.

This chain uses TRBV7-2 with TRBJ2-1; 13 bases are a match to TRBD2. The CDR3 extends over 17 amino acids. J lost 3 bases, V lost 2 bases, and 4 bases had no gene match. Per the germline V gene, CDR1 is SGHTA and CDR2 is FQGNSA. The CDR3 nucleotides are TGTGCCAGCAGCTTAAGGACTAGCGGGGGACGCTACAATGAGCAGTTCTTC. Amino acids: CASSLRTSGGRYNEQFF.

This clone has just one count. This chain joins TRBV27 and TRBJ2-1; D is possibly TRBD1 (5 bases). In germline, CDR1 is MNHEY, CDR2 SMNVEV (reference sequence). With 8 bases removed from V and 0 bases from J, the gap between germline ends came to 14 bases. The CDR3 contains 15 residues. Written as DNA, the CDR3 is TGTGCCAGCGGGCTAAGGGGTAGCTCCTACAATGAGCAGTTCTTC. This gives the protein CASGLRGSSYNEQFF.

In its sample, this clone was seen once. The chain recombines TRBV5-1 with TRBJ1-1, with D hard to call. Trimming took 2 bases from V and 1 from J, leaving 9 bases between them. The CDR3 totals 14 residues. The germline CDR1 and CDR2 sequences are SGHRS and YFSETQ. The CDR3 loop is CASSLQSSNTEAFF. The DNA of the CDR3 is TGCGCCAGCAGCTTACAGAGCTCGAACACTGAAGCTTTCTTT.

The V gene is TRBV20-1, the J gene TRBJ2-1, with 10 nucleotides matching TRBD2. J gave up 9 bases and V 6 bases, and 5 bases lay outside the gene matches. The CDR3 is 12 residues long. Per germline, CDR1 DFQATT and CDR2 SNEGSKA (reference sequence). The CDR3 DNA follows: TGCAGTGCAAGTCGACTAGCGGGTGAGCAGTTCTTC. Amino acids: CSASRLAGEQFF.

This chain links TRBV3-1 (or the pseudogene TRBV3-2) with TRBJ2-2; D possibly corresponds to TRBD2 (6 bases). CDR3 length equals 15 residues. V was cut by 1 base and J by 5 bases, with 11 bases left in between. Germline CDR1 LGHDT, CDR2 YNNKEL (reference sequence). CDR3 loop: CASSQGGGGTGELFF. The CDR3 nucleotides are TGTGCCAGCAGCCAAGGGGGAGGTGGGACCGGGGAGCTGTTTTTT.

This chain links TRBV28 with TRBJ1-2; the match to TRBD1 covers 8 bases. The V segment lost 5 bases and the J segment 6 bases; nucleotides outside the gene matches: 14. There are 16 residues in the CDR3. Per germline, CDR1 MDHEN and CDR2 SYDVKM. The DNA for the CDR3 is TGTGCCAGCAGTCCCTACCGCGGACAGGGCGAGGATGGCTACACCTTC. This encodes CASSPYRGQGEDGYTF.

V is TRBV7-9 and J is TRBJ2-7; TRBD2 aligns across 7 bases. Unmatched junction bases numbered 8, after V lost 2 bases and J lost 1 base. The CDR3 sequence is 16 residues long. CDR1 is SEHNR, CDR2 FQNEAQ, per germline (reference sequence). CDR3 residues: CASSLWGGSASYEQYF. In nucleotides, the CDR3 is TGTGCCAGCAGCTTATGGGGCGGGAGTGCATCCTACGAGCAGTACTTC.

V gene TRBV7-2 combines with J gene TRBJ1-1; D ambiguous. The CDR3 runs to 15 residues. Trimming took 1 base from V and 0 from J, leaving 9 bases between them. Germline-derived CDR1 and CDR2 are SGHTA and FQGNSA. The CDR3 protein is CASSLGPGVNTEAFF. The DNA for the CDR3 is TGTGCCAGCAGCTTAGGCCCCGGGGTGAACACTGAAGCTTTCTTT.

V is TRBV30 and J is TRBJ1-1, with TRBD1 matching over 7 bases. The germline V gene encodes CDR1 GTSNPN and CDR2 SVGIG (reference sequence). With 1 base clipped from V and 4 bases from J, the junction kept 0 bases outside the gene matches. The CDR3 is made up of 12 amino acids. This chain's CDR3 is CAWSDRGTEAFF. The DNA for the CDR3 is TGTGCCTGGAGTGACAGGGGCACTGAAGCTTTCTTT. The entire variable domain, with the rest obtained from reference TRBV30 and TRBJ1-1, is as follows: SQTIHQWPATLVQPVGSPLSLECTVEGTSNPNLYWYRQAAGRGLQLLFYSVGIGQISSEVPQNLSASRPQDRQFILSSKKLLLSDSGFYLCAWSDRGTEAFFGQGTRLTVV.

The chain carries TRBV2 and TRBJ2-5; D is unresolved. Germline CDR1 and CDR2: SNHLY and FYNNEI. V shed 2 bases and J shed 5 bases, with 9 bases lying between them. The CDR3 spans 13 residues. DNA of the CDR3: TGTGCCAGCAGTGAACCGTACAGTGAGACCCAGTACTTC. It specifies CASSEPYSETQYF.

The chain uses TRBV7-2 and TRBJ1-2, with 7 positions matching TRBD1. The length of the CDR3 is 13 residues. With 5 bases clipped from V and 2 bases from J, the junction kept 2 bases outside the gene matches. Per germline, CDR1 SGHTA and CDR2 FQGNSA. CDR3 DNA sequence: TGTGCCAGCAGCGTCAGGGGGAACTATGGCTACACCTTC. It codes for CASSVRGNYGYTF. The full variable domain, its missing parts supplied by reference TRBV7-2 and TRBJ1-2, is GAGVSQSPSNKVTEKGKDVELRCDPISGHTALYWYRQSLGQGLEFLIYFQGNSAPDKSGLPSDRFSAERTGGSVSTLTIQRTQQEDSAVYLCASSVRGNYGYTFGSGTRLTVV.